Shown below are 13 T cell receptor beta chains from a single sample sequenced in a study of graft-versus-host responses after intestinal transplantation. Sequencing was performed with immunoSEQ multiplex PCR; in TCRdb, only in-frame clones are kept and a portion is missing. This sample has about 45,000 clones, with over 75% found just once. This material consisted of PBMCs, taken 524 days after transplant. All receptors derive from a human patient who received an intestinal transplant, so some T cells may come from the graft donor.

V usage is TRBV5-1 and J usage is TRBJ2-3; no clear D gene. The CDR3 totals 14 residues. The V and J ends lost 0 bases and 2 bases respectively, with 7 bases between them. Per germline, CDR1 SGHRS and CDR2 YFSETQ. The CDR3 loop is CASSLGSPTDTQYF. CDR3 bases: TGCGCCAGCAGCTTGGGTAGCCCCACAGATACGCAGTATTTT.

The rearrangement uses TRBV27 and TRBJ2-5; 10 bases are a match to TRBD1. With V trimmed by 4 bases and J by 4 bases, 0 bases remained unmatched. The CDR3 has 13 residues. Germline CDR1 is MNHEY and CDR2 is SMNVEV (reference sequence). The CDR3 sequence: CASSWTGGETQYF. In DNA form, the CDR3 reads TGTGCCAGCAGTTGGACAGGGGGAGAGACCCAGTACTTC.

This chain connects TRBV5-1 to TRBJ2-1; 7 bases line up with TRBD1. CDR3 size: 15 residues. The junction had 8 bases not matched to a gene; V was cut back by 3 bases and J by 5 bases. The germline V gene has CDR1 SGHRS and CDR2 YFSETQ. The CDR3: CASSSRTGSDNEQFF. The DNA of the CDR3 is TGCGCCAGCAGCTCTCGGACAGGTTCGGACAATGAGCAGTTCTTC.

CDR3 DNA sequence: TGTGCCAGCAGCCAAGAAGTCACAGGAGGGAACACCGGGGAGCTGTTTTTT. This translates into CASSQEVTGGNTGELFF. The chain joins TRBV4-2 to TRBJ2-2; D is tentatively TRBD1 or TRBD2 (5 bases each). Germline V gene lookup returns CDR1 LGHNA and CDR2 YNFKEQ. Trimming cost V 0 bases and J 1 base, with 12 bases left between them. This CDR3 is 17 amino acids long.

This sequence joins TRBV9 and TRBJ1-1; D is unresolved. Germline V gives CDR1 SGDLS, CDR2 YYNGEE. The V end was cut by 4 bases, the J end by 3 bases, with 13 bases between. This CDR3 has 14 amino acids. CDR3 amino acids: CASSPHLRDTEAFF. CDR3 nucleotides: TGTGCCAGCAGCCCGCATCTCCGGGACACTGAAGCTTTCTTT.

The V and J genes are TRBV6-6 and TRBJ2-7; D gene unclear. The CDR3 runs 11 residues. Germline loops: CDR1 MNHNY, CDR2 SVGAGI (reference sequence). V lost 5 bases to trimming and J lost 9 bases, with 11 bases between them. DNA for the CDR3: TGTGCCAGCAGTGACGGCCCAAGGCAGTACTTC. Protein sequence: CASSDGPRQYF.

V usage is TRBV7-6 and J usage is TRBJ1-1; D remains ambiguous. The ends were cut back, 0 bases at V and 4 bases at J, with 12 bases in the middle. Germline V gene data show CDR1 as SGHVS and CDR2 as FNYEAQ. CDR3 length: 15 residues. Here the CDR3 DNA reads TGTGCCAGCAGCTTAGCGCCTGCAGGAGTCACTGAAGCTTTCTTT. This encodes CASSLAPAGVTEAFF.

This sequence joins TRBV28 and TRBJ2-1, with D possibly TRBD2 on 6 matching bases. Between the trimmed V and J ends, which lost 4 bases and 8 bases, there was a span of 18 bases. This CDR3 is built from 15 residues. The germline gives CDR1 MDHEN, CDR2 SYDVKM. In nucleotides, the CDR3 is TGTGCCAGCAGTTCAAGACTAGTCCAGTGGTATGAGCAGTTCTTC. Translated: CASSSRLVQWYEQFF.

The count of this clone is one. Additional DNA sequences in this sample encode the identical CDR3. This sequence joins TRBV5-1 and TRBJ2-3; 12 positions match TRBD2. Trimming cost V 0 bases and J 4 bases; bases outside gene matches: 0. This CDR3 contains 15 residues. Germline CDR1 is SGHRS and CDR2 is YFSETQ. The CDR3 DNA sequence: TGCGCCAGCAGCTTGGGACTAGCGGGAGCAGATACGCAGTATTTT. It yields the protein CASSLGLAGADTQYF. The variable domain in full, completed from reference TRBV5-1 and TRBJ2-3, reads KAGVTQTPRYLIKTRGQQVTLSCSPISGHRSVSWYQQTPGQGLQFLFEYFSETQRNKGNFPGRFSGRQFSNSRSEMNVSTLELGDSALYLCASSLGLAGADTQYFGPGTRLTVL.

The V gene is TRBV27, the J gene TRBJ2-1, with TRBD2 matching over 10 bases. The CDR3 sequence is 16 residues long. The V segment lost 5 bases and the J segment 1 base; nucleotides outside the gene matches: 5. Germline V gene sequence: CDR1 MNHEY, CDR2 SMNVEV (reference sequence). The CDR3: CASSGWTSGSYNEQFF. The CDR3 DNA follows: TGTGCCAGCAGTGGGTGGACTAGCGGTTCCTACAATGAGCAGTTCTTC.

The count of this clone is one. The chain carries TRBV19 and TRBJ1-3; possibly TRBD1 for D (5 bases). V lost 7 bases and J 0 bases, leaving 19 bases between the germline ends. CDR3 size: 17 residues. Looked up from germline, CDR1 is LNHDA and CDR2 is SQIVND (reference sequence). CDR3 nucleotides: TGTGCCAGTATAAAGGGGCCGACTGAAACCTCTGGAAACACCATATATTTT. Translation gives CASIKGPTETSGNTIYF.

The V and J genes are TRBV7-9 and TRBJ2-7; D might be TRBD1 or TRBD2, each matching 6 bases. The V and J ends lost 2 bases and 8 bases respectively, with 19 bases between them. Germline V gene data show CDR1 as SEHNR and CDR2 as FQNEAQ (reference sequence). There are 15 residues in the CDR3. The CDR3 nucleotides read TGTGCCAGCAGCTTACCCCAACGGGGGCTCTGGAAGCAGTACTTC. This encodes CASSLPQRGLWKQYF.

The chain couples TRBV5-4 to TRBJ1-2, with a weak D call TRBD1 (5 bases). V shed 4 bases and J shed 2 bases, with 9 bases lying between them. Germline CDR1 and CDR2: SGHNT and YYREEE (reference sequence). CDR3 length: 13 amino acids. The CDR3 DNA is TGTGCCAGCAGCCTGGACACCAACTATGGCTACACCTTC. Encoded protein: CASSLDTNYGYTF.